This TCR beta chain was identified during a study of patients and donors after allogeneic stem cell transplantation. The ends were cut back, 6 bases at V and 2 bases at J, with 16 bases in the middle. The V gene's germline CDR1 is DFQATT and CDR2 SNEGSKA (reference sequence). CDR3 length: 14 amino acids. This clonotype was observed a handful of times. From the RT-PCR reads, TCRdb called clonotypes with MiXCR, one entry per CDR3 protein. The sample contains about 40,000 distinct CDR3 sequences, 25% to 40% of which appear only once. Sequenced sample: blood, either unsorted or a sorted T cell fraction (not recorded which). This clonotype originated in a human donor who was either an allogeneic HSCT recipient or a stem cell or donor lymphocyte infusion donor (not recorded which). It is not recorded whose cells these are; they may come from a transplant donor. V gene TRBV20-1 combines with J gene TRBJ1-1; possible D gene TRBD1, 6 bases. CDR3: CSALRGGVNTEAFF. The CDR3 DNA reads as TGCAGTGCCCTAAGGGGGGGGGTCAACACTGAAGCTTTCTTT.